One and the same sample provided the 18 T cell receptor beta chains below, sequenced in a study of tumor-infiltrating lymphocytes in primary liver carcinoma. TCR beta cDNA was reverse-transcribed from 450 to 500 ng of total RNA. The reaction used a constant-region primer and ProtoScript II reverse transcriptase. It was through three nested multiplex PCR rounds of slightly modified ARM-PCR that TCR beta libraries arose. Amplification in the first two PCR rounds was performed using TRBV1-TRBV30 forward primers and a C-beta reverse primer for 10 cycles each. One entry per CDR3 protein, called by TCRdb with MiXCR from the multiplex PCR reads. The profile shows fewer than 110,000 distinct CDR3 sequences, more than 65% of them singletons. Unsorted bulk tissue, roughly 19-34 mg of it, served as the source for co-extraction of RNA and DNA. The specimen was liver tumor tissue from sampling region 2. Stated subset: tumor region T2, inferior pole. The receptors originated from a woman between 55 and 75 years old with primary liver carcinoma and hepatitis B virus infection.

On this clonotype: Lacking the conserved final phenylalanine or tryptophan, this CDR3 likely reflects a read error. V and J are TRBV11-3 and TRBJ2-1, with no clear D. The CDR3 loop spans 14 amino acids. Germline V gives CDR1 SGHNT, CDR2 YENEEA. V was shortened by 5 bases and J by 12 bases, with 20 bases between the two germline ends. The CDR3 here is CASSPGSASWVQFC. In nucleotides, the CDR3 is TGTGCCAGCAGCCCCGGTTCGGCGTCGTGGGTGCAGTTCTGC.

This chain connects TRBV4-2 to TRBJ2-1; 7 bases are a match to TRBD1. The CDR3 is 14 residues long. Germline V gene data show CDR1 as LGHNA and CDR2 as YNFKEQ. Unmatched junction bases numbered 15, after V lost 4 bases and J lost 15 bases. For the CDR3, the DNA is TGTGCCAGCAGCCGAGATAGAGGAGACAGGGTCACGTTCTTC. Translated, it gives CASSRDRGDRVTFF.

With respect to this clonotype: A read error is possible here, since a much larger clone lies one base away. CDR3 residues: CASRRDRGNSPLHF. The DNA for the CDR3 is TGTGCCAGCAGGCGGGACAGGGGGAATTCACCCCTCCACTTT. The chain recombines TRBV7-8 with TRBJ1-6; 11 nucleotides align to TRBD1. V gave up 6 bases and J gave up 7 bases; unmatched junction bases: 2. This CDR3 region has 14 residues. Germline V CDR1 and CDR2: SGHVS, FQNEAQ.

Ten or more counts support this clonotype. CDR3 loop: CAWSGGSPKRPQYF. The CDR3 coding sequence is TGTGCCTGGAGTGGGGGCAGCCCCAAGAGACCCCAGTACTTC. V usage is TRBV30 and J usage is TRBJ2-5, with D tentatively TRBD1 (5 bases). Trimming removed 1 base at V and 9 bases at J, with 18 bases between. The CDR3 is 14 amino acids. Germline-derived CDR1 and CDR2 are GTSNPN and SVGIG (reference sequence).

A word on this clonotype: One end of the junction is discordant with germline, which a read error may explain. The chain carries TRBV4-1 and TRBJ1-3; maybe TRBD1 (6 bases). This CDR3 contains 17 residues. Germline CDR1 reads MGHRA; CDR2 reads YSYEKL. The CDR3 protein is CTSSQFPRGGQGNTIYF. CDR3 nucleotides: TGCACCAGCAGCCAATTCCCTCGGGGGGGGCAGGGAAACACCATATATTTT.

The chain is built from TRBV11-2 and TRBJ2-1; 7 nucleotides agree with TRBD2. Trimming removed 9 bases from V and 9 bases from J; junction bases left unmatched: 17. The CDR3 sequence is 15 residues long. CDR1 and CDR2 (germline): SGHAT, FQNNGV. The CDR3 sequence is CARILEGGSIGEQFF. In DNA form, the CDR3 reads TGTGCCAGAATCTTAGAGGGAGGGAGTATCGGTGAGCAGTTCTTC.

This clonotype turned up a few times. One end of the junction does not line up with germline, which may come from a read error. The rearrangement links TRBV4-2 to TRBJ1-6, with D possibly matching TRBD1 (6 bases). The CDR3 spans 15 residues. Germline values: CDR1 LGHNA, CDR2 YNFKEQ. The CDR3 DNA sequence: TGTGCCAGTGGGGATGCAAGGGGACATAATTCACCTCTCCACTTT. Its translation: CASGDARGHNSPLHF.

As to this clonotype: A much larger clone is a single base away; this may be a read error. The rearrangement joins TRBV28 to TRBJ2-5; TRBD2 aligns across 13 bases. The CDR3 loop spans 16 amino acids. The germline CDR1 and CDR2 sequences are MDHEN and SYDVKM. Trimming removed 7 bases from V and 5 bases from J; junction bases left unmatched: 10. This CDR3 is CASTKAGTSGIETQYF. CDR3 DNA: TGTGCCAGCACCAAAGCCGGGACTAGCGGGATCGAGACCCAGTACTTC.

Concerning this clonotype itself: The conserved closing phenylalanine or tryptophan is absent in this CDR3, likely reflecting a read error. The CDR3 DNA is TGCGCCAGCCGCCTTGGCGACCAAGAGACCCAGTACCTC. Protein: CASRLGDQETQYL. V is TRBV10-2 and J is TRBJ2-5; D is uncertain. CDR3 length: 13 residues. The ends were cut back, 8 bases at V and 0 bases at J, with 10 bases in the middle. Germline loops: CDR1 WSHSY, CDR2 SAAADI.

This clonotype was recorded once. This rearrangement joins TRBV29-1 to TRBJ2-5; possibly TRBD1 for D (5 bases). The germline CDR1 and CDR2 sequences are SQVTM and ANQGSEA. V dropped 5 bases and J dropped 0 bases, with 13 bases sitting between them. The CDR3 covers 14 residues. The CDR3 coding sequence is TGCAGCGTTAACTGGACACATGACCAAGAGACCCAGTACTTC. Its translation: CSVNWTHDQETQYF. The full variable domain, rest sourced from reference TRBV29-1 and TRBJ2-5, is SAVISQKPSRDICQRGTSLTIQCQVDSQVTMMFWYRQQPGQSLTLIATANQGSEATYESGFVIDKFPISRPNLTFSTLTVSNMSPEDSSIYLCSVNWTHDQETQYFGPGTRLLVL.

This clonotype was found once. One end of the junction does not line up with germline, which may come from a read error. V gene TRBV11-2 combines with J gene TRBJ2-4; D tentatively reads TRBD1 or TRBD2 (6 bases each). The CDR3 sequence is 15 residues long. Germline V lookup: CDR1 SGHAT, CDR2 FQNNGV. CDR3 loop: CPSSLDGRGRDIRYF. DNA for the CDR3: TGTCCCAGCAGCTTAGATGGTCGGGGGCGCGACATTCGGTACTTC.

About this clonotype: One junction end does not reproduce the germline sequence, and a read error may be involved. V and J are TRBV11-2 and TRBJ2-2; D is undetermined. The CDR3 runs 15 residues. Germline V CDR1 and CDR2: SGHAT, FQNNGV. CDR3 DNA: TGTGCCAGCAGCCCTCCGCAAGGATCGACCGGTGAGCTGTCTTTT. This translates into CASSPPQGSTGELSF.

The chain uses TRBV6-2 or TRBV6-3 and TRBJ2-7; TRBD2 agrees at 11 bases. V lost 9 bases and J lost 4; bases outside the gene matches: 11. CDR1 and CDR2 (germline): MNHEY, SVGEGT. The CDR3 contains 15 residues. The CDR3 DNA reads as TGTGCCAGAATCAAGGCTAGCGGGAGGTCTTACGAGCAGTACTTC. It is translated as CARIKASGRSYEQYF.

On this clonotype itself: An end of the junction does not agree with germline; a read error may underlie this. The V call is TRBV11-2, the J call TRBJ2-3; D perhaps matches TRBD2 (5 bases). The CDR3 totals 14 residues. Germline V gene data show CDR1 as SGHAT and CDR2 as FQNNGV. CDR3 sequence (DNA): TGTGCCAGCAGCTTAGCTGGGAGCATAGATACGCTGTATTTT. Translation: CASSLAGSIDTLYF.

A word on this clonotype: One junction end does not reproduce the germline sequence, and a read error may be involved. The chain employs TRBV6-1 and TRBJ1-5; tentatively, D is TRBD1 (5 bases). The CDR3 spans 15 residues. From germline, CDR1 is MNHNS and CDR2 SASEGT. This chain's CDR3 is CSSSSGALDNQPQHF. The CDR3 DNA sequence: TGTTCCAGCAGTTCCGGGGCTTTGGACAATCAGCCCCAGCATTTT.

This clonotype has only one observation. The junction differs from germline at one of its ends, possibly a read error. The chain carries TRBV11-2 and TRBJ1-6; the D gene is possibly TRBD1 (6 bases). There are 15 residues in the CDR3. The germline V gene has CDR1 SGHAT and CDR2 FQNNGV. CDR3 loop: CASSLDLGGNSPPHF. CDR3 coding DNA: TGTGCCAGCAGCTTAGATCTAGGGGGGAATTCACCCCCCCACTTT.

Comment on this clonotype: Its ends do not fully match the called genes, so a read error is possible. V gene TRBV29-1 combines with J gene TRBJ1-2; D remains unclear. This CDR3 comprises 11 residues. From germline, CDR1 is SQVTM and CDR2 ANQGSEA. In DNA form, the CDR3 reads TGCAGAGTTGAATATCTCGATGGCTACACCTTC. This codes for CRVEYLDGYTF.

In this sample, this clonotype turned up many times. CDR3: CASSHRQGSGTGELFF. As DNA, the CDR3 is TGTGCCAGCAGCCACCGACAGGGTTCGGGCACCGGGGAGCTGTTTTTT. The chain has TRBV5-4 and TRBJ2-2; 7 bases fit TRBD1. Germline V lookup: CDR1 SGHNT, CDR2 YYREEE (reference sequence). V was clipped by 4 bases and J by 4 bases; unmatched bases: 10. The CDR3 is made up of 16 amino acids.